This T cell receptor beta chain stems from a study of blood T cell repertoires in COVID-19. Turning to the study itself: The United States, Italy and Spain supplied acute and convalescent COVID-19 samples.

Patients at the Seattle site were enrolled during active infection and followed longitudinally. Source study methods: Reference gene primer amplification gave nucleated cell count estimates. This table comes from immunoSEQ multiplex PCR, and its TCRdb copy is limited to in-frame clones, with some not included. Clonal size and the V and J genes are those of that table, whereas D and trimming came from the DNA. Here the sample spans fewer than 700,000 clones, less than 90% being singletons. CDR3 length equals 13 residues. Looked up from germline, CDR1 is SNHLY and CDR2 is FYNNEI. Trimming took off 5 bases at V and 3 bases at J, with 8 bases between the two ends.

This TCR was sampled from a woman in her 50s with COVID-19, enrolled during active disease. Sequenced material: peripheral blood. The chain recombines TRBV2 with TRBJ1-5; possibly TRBD1 for D (5 bases). The CDR3 DNA reads as TGTGCCAGCAGTTCGGACACCAATCAGCCCCAGCATTTT. Protein sequence: CASSSDTNQPQHF.